This T cell receptor beta chain was obtained from a study of blood T cells in healthy people across ages. Study background: Template switching picked up about one barcoded beta molecule for each two T cells.

Overall study findings and caveats: Age advanced and TCR beta diversity per million T cells fell, roughly linearly.

Worth noting for this clonotype: The antigen is undetermined.

Germline V gene data show CDR1 as SGHVS and CDR2 as FNYEAQ. With 4 bases removed from V and 0 bases from J, the gap between germline ends came to 12 bases. This CDR3 is 15 amino acids long. A second PCR, run for roughly 7 to 11 cycles, used a sample-barcoded 5' primer plus a J-beta primer mix. Each cDNA was tagged by a template-switch adaptor containing 12 random nucleotides. TCRdb called the 5' RACE reads again in MiXCR, with one record for every CDR3 protein. The profile shows fewer than 2,000,000 distinct CDR3 sequences, 39% of them singletons. The sample consisted of blood. The rearrangement uses TRBV7-6 and TRBJ1-2, with a tentative D call TRBD1 (6 bases). The origin of this receptor is a human donor in good health. Here the CDR3 DNA reads TGTGCCAGCAGCTCCGATGGACAGACTAACTATGGCTACACCTTC. It translates to CASSSDGQTNYGYTF.